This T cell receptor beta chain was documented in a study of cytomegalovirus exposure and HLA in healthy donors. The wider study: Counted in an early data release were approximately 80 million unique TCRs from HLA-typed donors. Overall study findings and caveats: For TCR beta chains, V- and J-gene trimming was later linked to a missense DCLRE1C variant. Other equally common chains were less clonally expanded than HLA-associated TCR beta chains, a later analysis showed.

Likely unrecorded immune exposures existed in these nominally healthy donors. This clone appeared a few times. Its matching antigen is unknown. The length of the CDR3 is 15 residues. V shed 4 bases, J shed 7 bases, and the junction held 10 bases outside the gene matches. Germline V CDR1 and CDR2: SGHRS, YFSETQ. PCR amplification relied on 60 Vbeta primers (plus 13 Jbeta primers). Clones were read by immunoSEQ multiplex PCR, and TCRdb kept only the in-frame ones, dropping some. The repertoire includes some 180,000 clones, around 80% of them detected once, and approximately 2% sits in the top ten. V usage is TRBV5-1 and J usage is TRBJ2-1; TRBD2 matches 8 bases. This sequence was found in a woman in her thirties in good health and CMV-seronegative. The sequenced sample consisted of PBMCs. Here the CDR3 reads CASSLNAGGSNEQFF. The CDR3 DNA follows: TGCGCCAGCAGCCTCAATGCGGGGGGTTCGAATGAGCAGTTCTTC.